One sample yielded the 21 T cell receptor beta chains listed below, sequenced in a study of T-cell reconstitution after alpha-beta-depleted transplantation in children (dated by TCRdb to the mid-2010s). Library preparation employed PCR. The sequencing machine was an Illumina HiSeq 2500. TCR libraries were prepared with molecular barcoding, using unique molecular identifiers to normalize TCRbeta repertoire quantification. The raw public reads went through TCRdb reprocessing: fastp at Q25, MiXCR clone calling, in-frame beta chains kept. Each record represents a unique CDR3 protein, reported with the most common genes and DNA among its rows. This sample gives around 370,000 distinct CDR3 sequences in total; under 13% of them show up just once. Clones ranked in the top ten supply 2% to 3% of the sample. The sample here was PBMCs from the stem cell graft donor, taken from the stem cell graft. The source is a human donor who donated a stem cell graft to a child with acute lymphoblastic leukemia.

This clonotype was counted only a few times. This chain links TRBV5-1 with TRBJ2-7, with TRBD2 matching 7 bases. The junction had 10 bases not matched to a gene; V was cut back by 4 bases and J by 6 bases. The CDR3 sequence is 14 residues long. Per the germline V gene, CDR1 is SGHRS and CDR2 is YFSETQ. The CDR3 protein is CASSTSTSDGEQYF. Written as DNA, the CDR3 is TGCGCCAGCAGCACCTCAACTAGCGACGGCGAGCAGTACTTC.

This clonotype occurred many times. The genes are TRBV3-1 and TRBJ2-2; TRBD2 matches at 13 bases. The CDR3 is 16 amino acids. Trimming at V came to 5 bases and at J to 2 bases, leaving 2 bases not matched to a gene. Germline V gene data show CDR1 as LGHDT and CDR2 as YNNKEL (reference sequence). CDR3 bases: TGTGCCAGCAGCTCGGGACTAGCGGGAAACACCGGGGAGCTGTTTTTT. This codes for CASSSGLAGNTGELFF.

The CDR3 bases are TGTGCCAGCAGCGGGTTAAGTGATGCCTACGAGCAGTACTTC. Its translation is CASSGLSDAYEQYF. This rearrangement joins TRBV3-1 to TRBJ2-7; D is ambiguous. This CDR3 has 14 amino acids. The V gene's germline CDR1 is LGHDT and CDR2 YNNKEL (reference sequence). V lost 5 bases to trimming and J lost 2 bases, with 13 bases between them.

The rearrangement links TRBV7-9 to TRBJ1-5; 8 bases are shared with TRBD1. Per germline, CDR1 SEHNR and CDR2 FQNEAQ (reference sequence). Losses at the gene ends were 4 bases for V and 7 bases for J; bases not matched to a gene: 15. The CDR3 is 17 amino acids. The DNA for the CDR3 is TGTGCCAGCAGCTGGACGACAGGGGTGGAATCAAGGCAGCCCCAGCATTTT. As protein: CASSWTTGVESRQPQHF.

This clonotype was found a few times. The V call is TRBV7-8, the J call TRBJ2-3; TRBD2 matches 8 bases. The V segment lost 4 bases and the J segment 1 base; nucleotides outside the gene matches: 7. This CDR3 has 16 residues. Germline CDR1 is SGHVS and CDR2 is FQNEAQ. CDR3 nucleotide sequence: TGTGCCAGCAGCTCAACTAGCGGACACGGCACAGATACGCAGTATTTT. Its protein product is CASSSTSGHGTDTQYF.

This clonotype appeared many times. This rearrangement joins TRBV7-2 to TRBJ2-7; 8 bases agree with TRBD2. CDR1 and CDR2 (germline): SGHTA, FQGNSA. There are 16 residues in the CDR3. Losses at the gene ends were 0 bases for V and 4 bases for J; bases not matched to a gene: 8. CDR3 sequence: CASSLASGSLVYEQYF. The CDR3, as DNA: TGTGCCAGCAGCTTAGCCAGCGGGAGCCTTGTGTACGAGCAGTACTTC.

This clonotype was detected a few times. A much more abundant neighbour one base away suggests this may be a read error. The CDR3 DNA sequence: TGTGCCAGCAGCTTAGGGGGAAACAGTCAGTACTTC. Residues: CASSLGGNSQYF. The V and J genes are TRBV7-2 and TRBJ2-4; D is unresolved. Germline CDR1 is SGHTA and CDR2 is FQGNSA. This CDR3 is built from 12 residues.

The J gene is TRBJ1-3, the V gene TRBV19; TRBD1 matches 7 bases. Germline values: CDR1 LNHDA, CDR2 SQIVND (reference sequence). The CDR3 has 15 residues. With 6 bases clipped from V and 0 bases from J, the junction kept 5 bases outside the gene matches. DNA for the CDR3: TGTGCCAGTAGAACGGACAGGAGCTCTGGAAACACCATATATTTT. Protein sequence: CASRTDRSSGNTIYF.

This clonotype was counted at least ten times. This rearrangement joins TRBV4-3 to TRBJ2-1; 13 bases are a match to TRBD2. This CDR3 spans 16 amino acids. Germline V gene sequence: CDR1 LGHNA, CDR2 YSLEER. Unmatched junction bases numbered 1, after V lost 3 bases and J lost 2 bases. Written as DNA, the CDR3 is TGCGCCAGCAGCCAGGGGACTAGCGGGGCCTACAATGAGCAGTTCTTC. Translating it yields CASSQGTSGAYNEQFF.

The genes are TRBV20-1 and TRBJ2-7; D not certain. The CDR3 spans 14 residues. Trimming pared 5 bases from V and 7 bases from J, leaving 21 bases between. Germline V gives CDR1 DFQATT, CDR2 SNEGSKA (reference sequence). The CDR3 DNA reads TGCAGTGCTTCCACTCAACCAGACCCTCCAGAGCAGTACTTC. Translation: CSASTQPDPPEQYF.

This clonotype was seen ten or more times. The chain uses TRBV5-6 and TRBJ2-1, with TRBD2 as a possible D gene (6 bases). The CDR3 spans 13 residues. V lost 0 bases to trimming and J lost 8 bases, with 9 bases between them. Germline lookup yields CDR1 SGHDT and CDR2 YYEEEE. This CDR3 reads CASSLGGDDEQFF. CDR3 DNA: TGTGCCAGCAGCTTGGGGGGGGATGATGAGCAGTTCTTC.

The chain uses TRBV6-2 or TRBV6-3 and TRBJ2-5, with TRBD2 as a possible D gene (6 bases). Between the trimmed V and J ends, which lost 0 bases and 2 bases, there was a span of 13 bases. The germline V gene encodes CDR1 MNHEY and CDR2 SVGEGT. This CDR3 spans 16 amino acids. CDR3 residues: CASSYSFSAGQETQYF. DNA of the CDR3: TGTGCCAGCAGTTACTCGTTTTCCGCGGGACAAGAGACCCAGTACTTC.

This clonotype was observed at least ten times. The chain combines TRBV28 with TRBJ2-1, with 7 nucleotides matching TRBD1. There are 13 residues in the CDR3. The germline V gene encodes CDR1 MDHEN and CDR2 SYDVKM. The V segment lost 8 bases and the J segment 4 bases; nucleotides outside the gene matches: 5. This chain's CDR3 is CASSPGGYNEQFF. The CDR3 region has the DNA TGTGCCAGCTCGCCAGGGGGTTACAATGAGCAGTTCTTC. The full variable domain, completed using reference TRBV28 and TRBJ2-1, is DVKVTQSSRYLVKRTGEKVFLECVQDMDHENMFWYRQDPGLGLRLIYFSYDVKMKEKGDIPEGYSVSREKKERFSLILESASTNQTSMYLCASSPGGYNEQFFGPGTRLTVL.

The V call is TRBV27, the J call TRBJ2-1; possibly TRBD2 for D (6 bases). The CDR3 runs 14 residues. From germline, CDR1 is MNHEY and CDR2 SMNVEV (reference sequence). V was pared by 4 bases and J by 4 bases, with 11 bases between. This chain's CDR3 is CASSSRDLYNEQFF. Written as DNA, the CDR3 is TGTGCCAGCAGTTCACGGGACTTATACAATGAGCAGTTCTTC.

The V and J genes are TRBV11-2 and TRBJ1-3; D ambiguous. This CDR3 has 17 amino acids. Germline loops: CDR1 SGHAT, CDR2 FQNNGV. V was pared by 0 bases and J by 0 bases, with 12 bases between. CDR3 nucleotides: TGTGCCAGCAGCTTAGATCGCTGGGCAGACTCTGGAAACACCATATATTTT. Amino acid sequence: CASSLDRWADSGNTIYF.

This clonotype was observed a handful of times. The chain uses TRBV5-1 and TRBJ1-1; 8 nucleotides align to TRBD1. With 2 bases clipped from V and 1 base from J, the junction kept 4 bases outside the gene matches. Germline assignment: CDR1 SGHRS and CDR2 YFSETQ. CDR3 length equals 15 residues. The CDR3 sequence is CASSFDRGRNTEAFF. CDR3 DNA: TGCGCCAGCAGCTTTGACAGGGGACGGAACACTGAAGCTTTCTTT.

This clonotype appeared many times. V gene TRBV7-9 combines with J gene TRBJ2-1; the match to TRBD2 covers 12 bases. V dropped 5 bases and J dropped 7; count of bases not matched to a gene: 6. Germline V gene data show CDR1 as SEHNR and CDR2 as FQNEAQ (reference sequence). There are 15 residues in the CDR3. The CDR3 spells CASSPSGRAGNEQFF. The CDR3 region has the DNA TGTGCCAGCAGCCCTAGCGGGAGGGCCGGTAATGAGCAGTTCTTC.

This chain joins TRBV27 and TRBJ1-2, with 7 bases fitting TRBD1. J gave up 10 bases and V 4 bases, and 6 bases lay outside the gene matches. The CDR3 length is 12 residues. CDR1 MNHEY and CDR2 SMNVEV come from the germline V gene (reference sequence). CDR3 sequence (DNA): TGTGCCAGCAGTTCCTCGACAGGGCCCTACACCTTC. This sequence encodes CASSSSTGPYTF.

This clonotype was observed a handful of times. The chain employs TRBV12-3 or TRBV12-4 and TRBJ2-1, with D possibly TRBD2 on 6 matching bases. Deletions cut 0 bases from V and 9 bases from J, with 12 bases between. The CDR3 is made up of 14 amino acids. The CDR3 DNA follows: TGTGCCAGCAGTTTAGCGGGAGGCCAGGGTGAGCAGTTCTTC. Translation gives CASSLAGGQGEQFF.

V usage is TRBV12-3 or TRBV12-4 and J usage is TRBJ2-1; 11 positions agree with TRBD1. J was trimmed by 9 bases and V by 4 bases; bases with no gene match: 11. The CDR3 loop spans 16 amino acids. The CDR3 nucleotides read TGTGCCAGCAGTTCCTGGGCCGGGACAGGGGGTACTGAGCAGTTCTTC. Translation: CASSSWAGTGGTEQFF.

This clonotype was observed a handful of times. V and J are TRBV12-3 or TRBV12-4 and TRBJ2-1; 9 positions match TRBD2. Losses at the gene ends were 3 bases for V and 6 bases for J; bases not matched to a gene: 18. CDR3 length: 19 residues. DNA for the CDR3: TGTGCCAGCAGTTTTACCGTGGGGATGCCTAGCGGGAAGACCAATGAGCAGTTCTTC. Translated: CASSFTVGMPSGKTNEQFF.